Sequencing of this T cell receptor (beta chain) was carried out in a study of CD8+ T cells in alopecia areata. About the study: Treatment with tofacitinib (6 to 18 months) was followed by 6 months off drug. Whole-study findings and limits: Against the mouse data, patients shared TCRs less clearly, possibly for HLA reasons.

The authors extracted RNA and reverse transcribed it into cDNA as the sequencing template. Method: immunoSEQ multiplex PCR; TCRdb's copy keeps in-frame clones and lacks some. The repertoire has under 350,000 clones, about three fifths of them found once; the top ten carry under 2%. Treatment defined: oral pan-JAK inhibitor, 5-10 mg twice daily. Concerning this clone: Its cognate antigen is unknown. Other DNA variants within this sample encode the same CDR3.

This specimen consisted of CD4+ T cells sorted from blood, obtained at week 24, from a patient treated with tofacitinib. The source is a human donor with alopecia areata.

The DNA of the CDR3 is TGTGCCAGCAGCGTAAGCGGGAACTCCTACGAGCAGTACTTC. Encoded protein: CASSVSGNSYEQYF. The rearrangement uses TRBV9 and TRBJ2-7; 7 bases align to TRBD2. CDR1 is SGDLS and CDR2 is YYNGEE in the germline V gene. V lost 1 base to trimming and J lost 0 bases; unmatched junction nucleotides: 1. This CDR3 has 14 residues.